This TCR beta chain originates from a study of blood T cell repertoires in COVID-19. Study-wide background: Samples representing acute and convalescent COVID-19 were sourced from the United States, Italy and Spain. T cells, B-cell-depleted T cells, or PBMCs provided the cDNA or gDNA that served as material.

Authors' analysis steps: Amplification from reference gene primers served as the basis for estimated nucleated cell counts. Sequencing was performed with immunoSEQ multiplex PCR; in TCRdb, only in-frame clones are kept and a portion is missing. D and trimming come from the DNA, and the V and J calls and clone size come from that table. Of roughly 100,000 clones in the sample, roughly nine tenths were seen once. Trimming stripped 2 bases from V and 2 bases from J, with 13 bases between. CDR3 length: 15 residues. Germline V gene data show CDR1 as KGHSH and CDR2 as LQKENI. This clone has more than one count but fewer than ten.

Material: peripheral blood. The chain uses TRBV18 and TRBJ2-7; D possibly corresponds to TRBD1 (5 bases). The receptor's source is a man over 45 with acute or convalescent COVID-19. The CDR3 DNA follows: TGTGCCAGCTCACCAGGTAAGGGGCAGACCTACGAGCAGTACTTC. Amino acids: CASSPGKGQTYEQYF.